Following are 16 T cell receptor beta chains from one sample sequenced in a study of blood T cell repertoires in COVID-19. Clones were sequenced by immunoSEQ multiplex PCR, and TCRdb holds only the in-frame ones, with some missing. The sample carries some 150,000 clones, over 80% recorded once. The sequenced material came from peripheral blood. These receptors came from a human donor in a cohort sampled during active COVID-19.

The sample holds one count of this clone. The rearrangement links TRBV6-1 to TRBJ2-3, with 7 nucleotides matching TRBD1. The V gene end was trimmed by 1 base and the J gene end by 1 base; junction bases not matched to a gene: 11. The length of the CDR3 is 18 residues. Germline CDR1 reads MNHNS; CDR2 reads SASEGT. CDR3 in amino acids: CASSEGQGTAIRTDTQYF. CDR3 nucleotide sequence: TGTGCCAGCAGTGAAGGCCAGGGGACAGCAATTCGCACAGATACGCAGTATTTT.

On this clone: The same CDR3 arises from other DNA sequences in this sample as well. The chain combines TRBV7-3 with TRBJ1-5; D gene unclear. Germline V gene sequence: CDR1 SGHTA, CDR2 FQGTGA. V was pared by 6 bases and J by 4 bases, with 10 bases between. The CDR3 loop spans 13 amino acids. The CDR3 region has the DNA TGTGCCAGCAGTTTGGGCCCAAATCAGCCCCAGCATTTT. This gives the protein CASSLGPNQPQHF.

The rearrangement uses TRBV27 and TRBJ1-6; 8 positions match TRBD1. Germline V gives CDR1 MNHEY, CDR2 SMNVEV (reference sequence). This CDR3 has 17 residues. Trimming took 11 bases from V and 2 from J; bases not matched to a gene: 14. CDR3 bases: TGTGCCGGAGTCCCGAACAGGGGGGGGACCTATAATTCACCCCTCCACTTT. Protein: CAGVPNRGGTYNSPLHF.

V usage is TRBV18 and J usage is TRBJ1-1; possible D gene TRBD1, 5 bases. With 4 bases removed from V and 0 bases from J, the gap between germline ends came to 15 bases. In germline, CDR1 is KGHSH, CDR2 LQKENI. The CDR3 is 16 residues long. This CDR3 reads CASSLGTGLMNTEAFF. CDR3 nucleotides: TGTGCCAGCTCACTGGGTACAGGTTTAATGAACACTGAAGCTTTCTTT.

This clone was seen once. CDR3 sequence reads: CASSLPRLAGEANEQFF. The CDR3 DNA reads TGTGCCAGCAGCCTCCCTCGACTAGCGGGAGAAGCCAATGAGCAGTTCTTC. The chain has TRBV11-3 and TRBJ2-1, with 12 bases lining up with TRBD2. V trimming: 5 bases; J trimming: 6 bases; junction bases outside the gene matches: 11. This CDR3 comprises 17 residues. Germline V gene lookup returns CDR1 SGHNT and CDR2 YENEEA.

Only a few counts were recorded for this clone. The genes are TRBV4-3 and TRBJ1-2, with D tentatively TRBD1 (6 bases). Looked up from germline, CDR1 is LGHNA and CDR2 is YSLEER. V was clipped by 6 bases and J by 4 bases, with 15 bases between them. This CDR3 contains 14 residues. CDR3 residues: CASSRSQGSYGYTF. The CDR3 coding sequence is TGCGCCAGCAGTAGGTCTCAGGGGAGCTATGGCTACACCTTC.

V is TRBV4-3 and J is TRBJ2-1; 8 bases agree with TRBD2. Germline V gives CDR1 LGHNA, CDR2 YSLEER. The CDR3 runs 15 residues. Trimming took 7 bases from V and 0 from J; bases not matched to a gene: 5. This CDR3 reads CASKGREDSYNEQFF. DNA for the CDR3: TGCGCCAGCAAAGGGCGGGAGGACTCCTACAATGAGCAGTTCTTC.

The V and J genes are TRBV7-8 and TRBJ2-1; TRBD2 matches at 7 bases. Germline CDR1 reads SGHVS; CDR2 reads FQNEAQ. V was pared by 5 bases and J by 13 bases, with 8 bases of the junction left unmatched. The CDR3 has 12 amino acids. CDR3 protein: CASSLNRDYQFF. The CDR3 coding sequence is TGTGCCAGCAGCCTAAACCGGGACTATCAGTTCTTC. Combining the CDR3 with reference TRBV7-8 and TRBJ2-1 gives the whole variable domain GAGVSQSPRYKVAKRGQDVALRCDPISGHVSLFWYQQALGQGPEFLTYFQNEAQLDKSGLPSDRFFAERPEGSVSTLKIQRTQQEDSAVYLCASSLNRDYQFFGPGTRLTVL.

V and J are TRBV2 and TRBJ2-1; 9 bases align to TRBD2. CDR3 length: 14 residues. Germline loops: CDR1 SNHLY, CDR2 FYNNEI. Trimming removed 7 bases from V and 8 bases from J; junction bases left unmatched: 9. The CDR3 coding sequence is TGTGCCAGCAATCCAGCGGGAGGATTCGATGAGCAGTTCTTC. It translates to CASNPAGGFDEQFF.

The chain joins TRBV14 to TRBJ1-2, with 7 bases lining up with TRBD1. Germline V lookup: CDR1 SGHDN, CDR2 FVKESK. This CDR3 has 15 residues. V lost 4 bases, J lost 5 bases, and 10 bases stayed unmatched. The CDR3 protein is CASSLRRGLGYGYTF. CDR3 bases: TGTGCCAGCAGCCTTAGAAGGGGGCTGGGGTATGGCTACACCTTC.

The chain uses TRBV5-6 and TRBJ1-2, with D uncertain. Germline V CDR1 and CDR2: SGHDT, YYEEEE. There are 14 residues in the CDR3. V shed 0 bases and J shed 8 bases, with 14 bases lying between them. CDR3 amino acids: CASSLAGSPWGYTF. The DNA for the CDR3 is TGTGCCAGCAGCTTGGCCGGGAGCCCCTGGGGCTACACCTTC.

There are a few counts of this clone. The V gene is TRBV3-1 (or the pseudogene TRBV3-2), the J gene TRBJ1-2; weak D call: TRBD1 (5 bases). V was cut by 1 base and J by 11 bases, with 14 bases left in between. Looked up from germline, CDR1 is LGHDT and CDR2 is YNNKEL (reference sequence). The CDR3 has 13 residues. CDR3 region: CASSQGGTDPYTF. The CDR3 nucleotides are TGTGCCAGCAGCCAAGGGGGCACAGACCCTTACACCTTC.

The chain carries TRBV7-8 and TRBJ1-1; D ambiguous. Trimming removed 1 base from V and 1 base from J, with 4 bases in between. The germline V gene has CDR1 SGHVS and CDR2 FQNEAQ. This CDR3 comprises 13 residues. CDR3 nucleotides: TGTGCCAGCAGCTTAGGCAGGAACACTGAAGCTTTCTTT. It yields the protein CASSLGRNTEAFF.

The chain is built from TRBV5-1 and TRBJ2-5; possibly TRBD2 for D (7 bases). Trimming took 2 bases from V and 4 from J, leaving 18 bases between them. Germline CDR1 and CDR2: SGHRS and YFSETQ. The CDR3 consists of 16 residues. The CDR3 nucleotides are TGCGCCAGCAGCTTCAATCCCCCGGGGGGCGGAGAGACCCAGTACTTC. Protein: CASSFNPPGGGETQYF.

This clone has a single count. J is TRBJ2-2 and V is TRBV27; D ambiguous. Germline assignment: CDR1 MNHEY and CDR2 SMNVEV (reference sequence). This CDR3 is built from 13 residues. The V and J ends lost 6 bases and 8 bases respectively, with 13 bases between them. As DNA, the CDR3 is TGTGCCAGCAGACCCCTAGGTTTTGGGGAGCTGTTTTTT. It yields the protein CASRPLGFGELFF.

The chain uses TRBV3-1 (or the pseudogene TRBV3-2) and TRBJ2-1; 8 positions match TRBD2. With V trimmed by 1 base and J by 7 bases, 3 bases remained unmatched. The V gene's germline CDR1 is LGHDT and CDR2 YNNKEL (reference sequence). The CDR3 has 14 residues. The CDR3 spells CASSQVRGGNEQFF. The CDR3 bases are TGTGCCAGCAGCCAAGTACGGGGGGGGAATGAGCAGTTCTTC.